The next 8 T cell receptor beta chains were all read from a single sample in a study of beta chain features in type 1 diabetes. Expressed TCRB transcripts were sequenced, since all the RNA that had been isolated was reverse transcribed. TCRdb keeps only in-frame clones here, not all; method: immunoSEQ multiplex PCR. The table lists 400,000 to 600,000 clones, approximately 30% of them singletons, with around 0.065% in the top ten. The sequenced sample consisted of naive CD4+ T cells from blood. Receptor source: a man aged 18 to 35 in good health.

This clone was seen a few times. This sequence joins TRBV5-1 and TRBJ2-3; TRBD2 matches 11 bases. Germline CDR1 is SGHRS and CDR2 is YFSETQ. V lost 6 bases, J lost 8 bases, and 8 bases stayed unmatched. The CDR3 totals 14 residues. The CDR3 reads CASTTLAGVATQYF. As DNA, the CDR3 is TGCGCCAGCACAACACTAGCGGGAGTGGCTACGCAGTATTTT.

The CDR3 DNA sequence: TGCGCCAGCAGCCACTCGGGACAGGGGAGCTCCTACGAGCAGTACTTC. Translating it yields CASSHSGQGSSYEQYF. V usage is TRBV4-1 and J usage is TRBJ2-7; 10 positions match TRBD1. This CDR3 region has 16 residues. The trim removed 3 bases at V and 0 bases at J, leaving 5 bases unmatched. The V gene's germline CDR1 is MGHRA and CDR2 YSYEKL.

This rearrangement joins TRBV4-1 to TRBJ2-7; TRBD2 agrees at 10 bases. V dropped 1 base and J dropped 1; count of bases not matched to a gene: 4. CDR3 length equals 16 residues. Per germline, CDR1 MGHRA and CDR2 YSYEKL. CDR3 protein: CASSQALAGVSYEQYF. The CDR3 DNA follows: TGCGCCAGCAGCCAAGCCCTAGCGGGAGTTTCCTACGAGCAGTACTTC.

This chain joins TRBV15 and TRBJ2-5; 7 positions agree with TRBD1. This CDR3 is built from 15 residues. Germline CDR1 reads LNHNV; CDR2 reads YYDKDF (reference sequence). The ends lost 5 bases at V and 1 base at J; junction bases unmatched: 7. The CDR3 DNA is TGTGCCACCAGCCCGGGACAGACATTCCAAGAGACCCAGTACTTC. Protein: CATSPGQTFQETQYF. Using reference TRBV15 and TRBJ2-5 for the parts outside the CDR3, the full variable domain is DAMVIQNPRYQVTQFGKPVTLSCSQTLNHNVMYWYQQKSSQAPKLLFHYYDKDFNNEADTPDNFQSRRPNTSFCFLDIRSPGLGDTAMYLCATSPGQTFQETQYFGPGTRLLVL.

The chain carries TRBV20-1 and TRBJ2-1; 9 nucleotides match TRBD2. The CDR3 sequence is 11 residues long. V lost 6 bases and J lost 11; bases outside the gene matches: 5. Germline CDR1 reads DFQATT; CDR2 reads SNEGSKA (reference sequence). DNA of the CDR3: TGCAGTGCCTTAGCGGGAGCACAGCAGTTCTTC. This codes for CSALAGAQQFF.

This clone was observed a handful of times. This chain links TRBV7-2 with TRBJ2-1, with 8 bases that match TRBD2. Germline trimming cut 0 bases from V and 7 bases from J; bases unmatched to any gene: 5. The CDR3 length is 15 residues. Germline V gives CDR1 SGHTA, CDR2 FQGNSA. This CDR3 is CASSLASGSRNEQFF. Written as DNA, the CDR3 is TGTGCCAGCAGCTTAGCGAGCGGGAGTAGGAATGAGCAGTTCTTC.

The V call is TRBV5-1, the J call TRBJ2-3; D assignment may be TRBD1 or TRBD2 (5 bases each). Germline CDR1 and CDR2: SGHRS and YFSETQ. Trimming took 2 bases from V and 5 from J, leaving 15 bases between them. The CDR3 runs to 15 residues. The CDR3 protein is CASSFRSQGRDTQYF. CDR3 DNA sequence: TGCGCCAGCAGCTTCAGGTCGCAGGGACGAGATACGCAGTATTTT.

About this clone itself: Distinct nucleotide sequences in the sample also encode this CDR3. The rearrangement joins TRBV9 to TRBJ2-3; D is unresolved. In germline, CDR1 is SGDLS, CDR2 YYNGEE. Trimming took 0 bases from V and 2 from J, leaving 4 bases between them. The CDR3 covers 13 residues. The CDR3 loop reads CASSVDLTDTQYF. The CDR3 DNA follows: TGTGCCAGCAGCGTAGACCTCACAGATACGCAGTATTTT.